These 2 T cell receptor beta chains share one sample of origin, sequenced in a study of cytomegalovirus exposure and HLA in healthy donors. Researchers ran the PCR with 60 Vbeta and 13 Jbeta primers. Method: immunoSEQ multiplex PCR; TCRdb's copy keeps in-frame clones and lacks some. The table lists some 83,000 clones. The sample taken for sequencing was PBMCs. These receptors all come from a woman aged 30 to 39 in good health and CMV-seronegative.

The CDR3 DNA sequence: TGTGCCGGGCGTGGGGCCTCGGACATAGAGACCCAGTACTTC. This codes for CAGRGASDIETQYF. The chain couples TRBV30 to TRBJ2-5, with D maybe TRBD1 (5 bases). Germline CDR1 and CDR2: GTSNPN and SVGIG (reference sequence). CDR3 length: 14 amino acids. Trimming left V 8 bases short and J 4 bases short, with 20 bases between. Supplemented by reference TRBV30 and TRBJ2-5, the full variable domain reads SQTIHQWPATLVQPVGSPLSLECTVEGTSNPNLYWYRQAAGRGLQLLFYSVGIGQISSEVPQNLSASRPQDRQFILSSKKLLLSDSGFYLCAGRGASDIETQYFGPGTRLLVL.

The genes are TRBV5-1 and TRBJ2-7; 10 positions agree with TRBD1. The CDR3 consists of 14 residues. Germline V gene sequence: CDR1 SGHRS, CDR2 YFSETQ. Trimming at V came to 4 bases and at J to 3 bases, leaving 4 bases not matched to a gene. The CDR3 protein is CASSGTGVVYEQYF. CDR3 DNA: TGCGCCAGCAGCGGGACAGGGGTTGTCTACGAGCAGTACTTC.